Following are 16 T cell receptor beta chains from one sample sequenced in a study of blood T cell repertoires in COVID-19. Clones were sequenced by immunoSEQ multiplex PCR, and TCRdb holds only the in-frame ones, with some missing. This sample has about 180,000 clones; roughly 85% occur once, and the top ten carry 9% to 10%. The sequenced sample consisted of PBMCs or T cells enriched from blood (not recorded which). The receptors here all came from a woman in her late teens or twenties who had recovered from COVID-19.

The chain uses TRBV19 and TRBJ1-3; D call uncertain. Germline V CDR1 and CDR2: LNHDA, SQIVND (reference sequence). The CDR3 covers 15 residues. Between the trimmed V and J ends, which lost 0 bases and 1 base, there was a span of 7 bases. CDR3 sequence (DNA): TGTGCCAGTAGTATAGACTCGGTGTCTGGAAACACCATATATTTT. Its protein product is CASSIDSVSGNTIYF.

The V and J genes are TRBV27 and TRBJ1-2; TRBD1 might be the D (6 bases). Germline V gives CDR1 MNHEY, CDR2 SMNVEV (reference sequence). The CDR3 loop spans 15 amino acids. Trimming shortened V by 6 bases and J by 6 bases, and 20 bases separated the two germline ends. CDR3 DNA: TGTGCCAGCAGCGTTCAGGGGACGAGGCCGGATGGCTACACCTTC. Translated, it gives CASSVQGTRPDGYTF.

The CDR3 nucleotides read TGCGCCAGCAGCTTAGGGGGCTTCTCACCCCTCCACTTT. Protein sequence: CASSLGGFSPLHF. The chain recombines TRBV5-1 with TRBJ1-6, with 7 nucleotides matching TRBD1. The length of the CDR3 is 13 residues. Germline lookup yields CDR1 SGHRS and CDR2 YFSETQ. Trimming at V came to 2 bases and at J to 10 bases, leaving 3 bases not matched to a gene.

This chain uses TRBV2 with TRBJ2-5; D is perhaps TRBD1 (5 bases). This CDR3 is built from 15 residues. Trimming left V 5 bases short and J 1 base short, with 14 bases between. Germline V gene sequence: CDR1 SNHLY, CDR2 FYNNEI. This CDR3 reads CASSRDPTVQETQYF. CDR3 sequence (DNA): TGTGCCAGCAGTCGCGACCCGACAGTCCAAGAGACCCAGTACTTC.

This clone has ten or more counts. The rearrangement uses TRBV4-2 and TRBJ2-1, with 10 nucleotides matching TRBD2. Germline-derived CDR1 and CDR2 are LGHNA and YNFKEQ. The CDR3 totals 15 residues. V shed 0 bases, J shed 8 bases, and the junction held 4 bases outside the gene matches. The CDR3 coding sequence is TGTGCCAGCAGCCAAGATCCTAGCGGGAGTGATGAGCAGTTCTTC. This gives the protein CASSQDPSGSDEQFF.

The gene calls are TRBV6-5 and TRBJ2-6, with D possibly being TRBD1 (6 bases). The V end was cut by 6 bases, the J end by 5 bases, with 14 bases between. CDR1 is MNHEY and CDR2 is SVGAGI in the germline V gene. CDR3 length: 15 residues. The CDR3, as DNA: TGTGCCAGCAGGTCCAGGGGTTTCTGGGCCAACGTCCTGACTTTC. It translates to CASRSRGFWANVLTF.

The chain links TRBV27 to TRBJ2-7, with a weak D call TRBD1 (6 bases). The CDR3 spans 14 residues. Looked up from germline, CDR1 is MNHEY and CDR2 is SMNVEV (reference sequence). Between the trimmed V and J ends, which lost 0 bases and 6 bases, there was a span of 12 bases. The CDR3 protein is CASSLSRQGTEQYF. CDR3 nucleotides: TGTGCCAGCAGTTTATCGAGGCAGGGGACCGAGCAGTACTTC.

The chain uses TRBV3-1 (or the pseudogene TRBV3-2) and TRBJ2-7, with unresolved D. CDR3 size: 13 residues. V lost 3 bases, J lost 7 bases, and 13 bases lay in between. The germline CDR1 and CDR2 sequences are LGHDT and YNNKEL (reference sequence). In DNA, the CDR3 is TGTGCCAGCAGCCAGGCTACGAGCAGGGAGCAGTACTTC. Translated: CASSQATSREQYF.

The gene calls are TRBV18 and TRBJ1-2; D call uncertain. V was cut by 1 base and J by 3 bases, with 15 bases left in between. The CDR3 length is 16 residues. Germline V gene lookup returns CDR1 KGHSH and CDR2 LQKENI. CDR3 amino acids: CASSPLNYVEDYGYTF. Written as DNA, the CDR3 is TGTGCCAGCTCACCACTCAATTACGTGGAGGACTATGGCTACACCTTC.

This chain connects TRBV10-2 to TRBJ2-1, with 10 bases lining up with TRBD2. This CDR3 comprises 15 residues. The ends lost 6 bases at V and 9 bases at J; junction bases unmatched: 11. Germline V gene data show CDR1 as WSHSY and CDR2 as SAAADI. CDR3: CASRRERGGVTEQFF. As DNA, the CDR3 is TGCGCCAGCAGGAGGGAGCGGGGGGGCGTAACTGAGCAGTTCTTC.

The V gene is TRBV24-1, the J gene TRBJ2-1; TRBD2 is a possible D gene (5 bases). This CDR3 region has 12 residues. Germline lookup yields CDR1 KGHDR and CDR2 SFDVKD. V lost 7 bases, J lost 6 bases, and 9 bases lay in between. In DNA, the CDR3 is TGTGCCACCAGGGGGAGCGGCAATGAGCAGTTCTTC. Protein sequence: CATRGSGNEQFF.

The rearrangement joins TRBV27 to TRBJ2-5; tentative D call: TRBD2 (6 bases). The germline gives CDR1 MNHEY, CDR2 SMNVEV (reference sequence). The ends were cut back, 2 bases at V and 4 bases at J, with 14 bases in the middle. This CDR3 is built from 15 residues. The CDR3 here is CASSLRRGQGETQYF. For the CDR3, the DNA is TGTGCCAGCAGTTTAAGGCGGGGCCAGGGAGAGACCCAGTACTTC.

The chain recombines TRBV28 with TRBJ1-1, with a tentative D call TRBD1 (5 bases). The CDR3 covers 11 residues. Trimming pared 5 bases from V and 9 bases from J, leaving 10 bases between. In germline, CDR1 is MDHEN, CDR2 SYDVKM. This CDR3 is CASSRQRQAFF. In DNA, the CDR3 is TGTGCCAGCAGTCGACAGCGCCAAGCTTTCTTT.

The chain has TRBV13 and TRBJ2-4, with 9 positions matching TRBD2. V gave up 3 bases and J gave up 3 bases; unmatched junction bases: 12. The CDR3 sequence is 18 residues long. In germline, CDR1 is PRHDT, CDR2 FYEKMQ (reference sequence). The CDR3 region is CASSFSPLAGGVKNIQYF. CDR3 DNA sequence: TGTGCCAGCAGCTTTTCCCCCCTCGCGGGAGGGGTCAAAAACATTCAGTACTTC.

The gene calls are TRBV28 and TRBJ2-7, with 8 positions matching TRBD2. CDR1 and CDR2 from the germline V gene are MDHEN and SYDVKM. J lost 4 bases, V lost 6 bases, and 11 bases had no gene match. This CDR3 region has 15 residues. Written as DNA, the CDR3 is TGTGCCAGCAGATTGAGCGGGGGAGGTGATTACGAGCAGTACTTC. This codes for CASRLSGGGDYEQYF.

The rearrangement links TRBV6-2 or TRBV6-3 to TRBJ2-5; 10 bases match TRBD1. This CDR3 comprises 15 residues. V was clipped by 2 bases and J by 4 bases; unmatched bases: 4. CDR1 and CDR2 from the germline V gene are MNHEY and SVGEGT. CDR3 sequence (DNA): TGTGCCAGCAGTTACGACAGGGGGCCTGGAGAGACCCAGTACTTC. Translated, it gives CASSYDRGPGETQYF.